The entry below gives a single T cell receptor (beta chain) sequence along with its context. The data were taken from a study of blood T cell repertoires in COVID-19. Study-wide context: Sites across the United States, Italy and Spain contributed samples from acute and convalescent COVID-19.

Germline loops: CDR1 SNHLY, CDR2 FYNNEI. Trimming cost V 3 bases and J 2 bases, with 11 bases left between them. The CDR3 is 14 amino acids. Profiling relied on immunoSEQ multiplex PCR, and the TCRdb table lists in-frame clones only, not all of them. Here the sample spans approximately 57,000 clones, roughly 78% being singletons. V is TRBV2 and J is TRBJ2-7, with D possibly TRBD2 on 6 matching bases. The sequenced sample was peripheral blood. This sequence was found in a woman of 80 years or more with acute or convalescent COVID-19. The CDR3 nucleotides are TGTGCCAGCAGTGAGACTAGTGTCACCTACGAGCAGTACTTC. Translating gives CASSETSVTYEQYF.